The 24 T cell receptor beta chains below come from one sample, sequenced in a study of vaccination and CD4 T cells after COVID-19. Sample time point: late sampling 161 to 241 days after vaccination in a few convalescent patients. Indicated treatment: roughly 10-day PBMC culture with coronavirus spike peptide pools or control peptides (ViraFEST assay). No antigen has been assigned to these receptors. Researchers used the Oncomine TCR Beta short-read assay to sequence DNA from cultured CD4+ T cells. TCRdb redid the calling of the PCR reads with MiXCR, one entry per CDR3 protein. The data show 20,000 to 30,000 distinct CDR3 sequences, 30% seen once. The starting material was CD4+ T cells from blood, cultured in vitro, obtained about 7 months after SARS-CoV-2 vaccination. The receptor set was obtained from a human donor who had recovered from COVID-19.

The CDR3 DNA is TGCAGTGCTAGGTTCCCGGGTAGCACAGATACGCAGTATTTT. It specifies CSARFPGSTDTQYF. The chain couples TRBV20-1 to TRBJ2-3; D is unclear. V shed 3 bases and J shed 0 bases, with 10 bases lying between them. This CDR3 is 14 amino acids long. The germline V gene has CDR1 DFQATT and CDR2 SNEGSKA (reference sequence).

By proportion, this clonotype is medium-sized. The rearrangement joins TRBV6-1 to TRBJ2-7, with 8 positions matching TRBD2. Germline V gene sequence: CDR1 MNHNS, CDR2 SASEGT. With 6 bases clipped from V and 4 bases from J, the junction kept 11 bases outside the gene matches. CDR3 length: 15 residues. The chain's CDR3 is CASSPETGGSYEQYF. CDR3 bases: TGTGCCAGCAGCCCCGAGACGGGAGGGAGTTACGAGCAGTACTTC.

The DNA for the CDR3 is TGTGCCAGCAGTTTATTTCGGGGCTCGTTTCCTGAAGAGCAGTACTTC. This translates into CASSLFRGSFPEEQYF. This chain connects TRBV27 to TRBJ2-7; D possibly uses TRBD1 or TRBD2 (5 bases each). Germline values: CDR1 MNHEY, CDR2 SMNVEV (reference sequence). The length of the CDR3 is 16 residues. The V end was cut by 1 base, the J end by 7 bases, with 20 bases between.

J is TRBJ1-1 and V is TRBV7-2, with D hard to call. V gave up 7 bases and J gave up 1 base, with 10 bases separating them. Germline V gene sequence: CDR1 SGHTA, CDR2 FQGNSA. This CDR3 contains 13 residues. In DNA, the CDR3 is TGTGCCAGCACCCGGCAGGAGAACACTGAAGCTTTCTTT. Protein: CASTRQENTEAFF.

This clonotype has a handful of counts. V gene TRBV7-9 combines with J gene TRBJ2-1; the D is unclear. V was pared by 1 base and J by 1 base, with 2 bases between. The CDR3 loop spans 13 amino acids. The germline V gene has CDR1 SEHNR and CDR2 FQNEAQ (reference sequence). Here the CDR3 DNA reads TGTGCCAGCAGCTTAGGGTCCTACAATGAGCAGTTCTTC. The encoded protein is CASSLGSYNEQFF.

This clonotype was counted at least ten times. This chain uses TRBV20-1 with TRBJ2-5; 8 bases agree with TRBD2. This CDR3 has 15 residues. Losses at the gene ends were 1 base for V and 3 bases for J; bases not matched to a gene: 7. The germline CDR1 and CDR2 sequences are DFQATT and SNEGSKA (reference sequence). Here the CDR3 reads CSARAPAGGKETQYF. DNA for the CDR3: TGCAGTGCTAGAGCCCCCGCGGGGGGAAAAGAGACCCAGTACTTC.

This clonotype was found a few times. The V call is TRBV20-1, the J call TRBJ2-7, with a possible D match to TRBD2 (7 bases). V shed 6 bases and J shed 1 base, with 13 bases lying between them. CDR1 and CDR2 (germline): DFQATT, SNEGSKA (reference sequence). This CDR3 has 13 residues. The DNA of the CDR3 is TGCAGTGCAGGGGGGGCGCAGTCCTACGAGCAGTACTTC. This sequence encodes CSAGGAQSYEQYF.

This clonotype was seen many times. The chain links TRBV20-1 to TRBJ2-5; D is perhaps TRBD1 or TRBD2 (5 bases each). This CDR3 is built from 12 residues. V dropped 5 bases and J dropped 4 bases, with 11 bases sitting between them. The germline V gene encodes CDR1 DFQATT and CDR2 SNEGSKA (reference sequence). The CDR3 coding sequence is TGCAGTGCTTCCGGGACCCGAGAGACCCAGTACTTC. It codes for CSASGTRETQYF.

This clonotype is medium-sized (0.01 to 0.1%) in the sample. The junction departs from the called germline gene at one end, perhaps through a read error. This rearrangement joins TRBV6-1 to TRBJ1-1; possibly TRBD1 for D (6 bases). The germline V gene has CDR1 MNHNS and CDR2 SASEGT. This CDR3 spans 12 amino acids. The CDR3 reads CASSGGGTGAFF. The DNA of the CDR3 is TGTGCCAGCAGTGGAGGGGGGACTGGAGCTTTCTTT.

By share, this clonotype ranks as medium-sized (0.01 to 0.1%). The chain couples TRBV6-5 to TRBJ1-1; D uncertain. Per the germline V gene, CDR1 is MNHEY and CDR2 is SVGAGI. V gave up 0 bases and J gave up 4 bases, with 12 bases separating them. CDR3 length equals 15 residues. CDR3 in amino acids: CASSYSRRAGTEAFF. The CDR3 nucleotides are TGTGCCAGCAGTTACTCTCGGAGGGCGGGCACTGAAGCTTTCTTT.

This clonotype turned up a few times. V is TRBV10-3 and J is TRBJ1-1, with a possible D match to TRBD1 (5 bases). Germline CDR1 is ENHRY and CDR2 is SYGVKD. Trimming took off 6 bases at V and 4 bases at J, with 15 bases between the two ends. The CDR3 is 14 amino acids. The CDR3 sequence: CAIRRDAQGTEAFF. CDR3 DNA: TGTGCCATCAGAAGGGACGCCCAGGGCACTGAAGCTTTCTTT.

This clonotype was observed a single time. The chain links TRBV6-5 to TRBJ2-7; TRBD2 matches 13 bases. With V trimmed by 3 bases and J by 0 bases, 2 bases remained unmatched. Looked up from germline, CDR1 is MNHEY and CDR2 is SVGAGI. This CDR3 spans 16 amino acids. The CDR3 region has the DNA TGTGCCAGCAGTTATGGGACTAGCGGGAACTCCTACGAGCAGTACTTC. This codes for CASSYGTSGNSYEQYF.

This rearrangement joins TRBV28 to TRBJ2-1; possibly TRBD1 for D (5 bases). The CDR3 loop spans 17 amino acids. V was shortened by 6 bases and J by 6 bases, with 24 bases between the two germline ends. Germline CDR1 MDHEN, CDR2 SYDVKM. CDR3 sequence reads: CASRGSQGLLGGNEQFF. As DNA, the CDR3 is TGTGCCAGCAGGGGCAGTCAGGGCCTCCTAGGTGGCAATGAGCAGTTCTTC.

This clonotype has a handful of counts. This chain joins TRBV15 and TRBJ1-5; D is unresolved. The V end lost 5 bases, the J end lost 4 bases, and 12 bases lay between the germline ends. CDR3 length equals 14 residues. Germline lookup yields CDR1 LNHNV and CDR2 YYDKDF (reference sequence). The CDR3 loop reads CATSQLSRNQPQHF. CDR3 in DNA: TGTGCCACCAGCCAACTGAGTCGGAATCAGCCCCAGCATTTT.

In its sample, this clonotype was seen many times. This chain links TRBV7-8 with TRBJ1-5; D is ambiguous. The germline CDR1 and CDR2 sequences are SGHVS and FQNEAQ. This CDR3 has 14 residues. Trimming removed 1 base from V and 1 base from J, with 5 bases in between. The CDR3 spells CASSLEQSNQPQHF. CDR3 sequence (DNA): TGTGCCAGCAGCTTAGAACAGAGCAATCAGCCCCAGCATTTT.

The rearrangement uses TRBV7-9 and TRBJ1-1; D remains ambiguous. The V end was cut by 5 bases, the J end by 5 bases, with 9 bases between. The germline V gene has CDR1 SEHNR and CDR2 FQNEAQ (reference sequence). This CDR3 is built from 12 residues. Here the CDR3 DNA reads TGTGCCAGCAGCCCTGGGTTTACTGAAGCTTTCTTT. This codes for CASSPGFTEAFF. The complete variable domain, with remaining parts taken from reference TRBV7-9 and TRBJ1-1, reads DTGVSQNPRHKITKRGQNVTFRCDPISEHNRLYWYRQTLGQGPEFLTYFQNEAQLEKSRLLSDRFSAERPKGSFSTLEIQRTEQGDSAMYLCASSPGFTEAFFGQGTRLTVV.

This chain uses TRBV20-1 with TRBJ2-5; 7 bases line up with TRBD2. The CDR3 is 12 amino acids. Germline assignment: CDR1 DFQATT and CDR2 SNEGSKA (reference sequence). V gave up 3 bases and J gave up 5 bases; unmatched junction bases: 3. The CDR3 region is CSASFGRETQYF. DNA for the CDR3: TGCAGTGCTAGTTTCGGGAGGGAGACCCAGTACTTC.

This clonotype was counted only a few times. This chain connects TRBV7-2 to TRBJ1-2; D is undetermined. Trimming took 5 bases from V and 5 from J, leaving 12 bases between them. The CDR3 is 13 amino acids. Germline V gene lookup returns CDR1 SGHTA and CDR2 FQGNSA. CDR3 bases: TGTGCCAGCAGCGCGGGTCGGAGGTATGGCTACACCTTC. Translation: CASSAGRRYGYTF.

The chain is built from TRBV20-1 and TRBJ2-5; TRBD1 aligns across 7 bases. The V and J ends lost 3 bases and 4 bases, in that order; junction bases with no gene match: 11. CDR1 DFQATT and CDR2 SNEGSKA come from the germline V gene (reference sequence). The CDR3 extends over 15 amino acids. The CDR3 DNA sequence: TGCAGTGCTAGCAGGACGGCGTACAGGGGAGAGACCCAGTACTTC. This gives the protein CSASRTAYRGETQYF.

The V call is TRBV6-1, the J call TRBJ2-2, with TRBD2 matching 7 bases. Trimming removed 6 bases from V and 0 bases from J; junction bases left unmatched: 4. The CDR3 totals 15 residues. Germline CDR1 reads MNHNS; CDR2 reads SASEGT. For the CDR3, the DNA is TGTGCCAGCAGCCGACTAGCCCCGAACACCGGGGAGCTGTTTTTT. Residues: CASSRLAPNTGELFF.

V and J are TRBV20-1 and TRBJ2-7, with a weak D call TRBD2 (6 bases). The CDR3 is made up of 13 amino acids. The germline V gene has CDR1 DFQATT and CDR2 SNEGSKA (reference sequence). Trimming took off 2 bases at V and 0 bases at J, with 8 bases between the two ends. This chain's CDR3 is CSARSRDSYEQYF. The DNA of the CDR3 is TGCAGTGCTAGATCGCGGGACTCCTACGAGCAGTACTTC.

The chain couples TRBV6-1 to TRBJ1-1, with TRBD1 identical over 7 bases. The V gene's germline CDR1 is MNHNS and CDR2 SASEGT. Trimming cost V 6 bases and J 11 bases; bases outside gene matches: 18. This CDR3 comprises 15 residues. The CDR3 sequence is CASRPGQRGLKGAFF. CDR3 nucleotides: TGTGCCAGCAGACCGGGACAGAGGGGATTGAAAGGCGCTTTCTTT.

CDR3 nucleotide sequence: TGTGCCACCAGCGGCGGGACTAGCGGATATACGCAGTATTTT. Its protein product is CATSGGTSGYTQYF. This chain links TRBV15 with TRBJ2-3; 11 bases are a match to TRBD2. The ends lost 5 bases at V and 7 bases at J; junction bases unmatched: 5. Germline V CDR1 and CDR2: LNHNV, YYDKDF (reference sequence). The CDR3 spans 14 residues.

This clonotype was found a few times. The chain uses TRBV28 and TRBJ2-7; a weak D match, TRBD2 (5 bases). V was pared by 5 bases and J by 2 bases, with 10 bases between. The germline CDR1 and CDR2 sequences are MDHEN and SYDVKM. The CDR3 is 13 residues long. CDR3 protein: CASSTDGTYEQYF. The CDR3 bases are TGTGCCAGCAGTACGGACGGGACCTACGAGCAGTACTTC.